This passage covers 8 T cell receptor beta chains from one sample sequenced in a study of early T cells in non-severe SARS-CoV-2 infection. A single record per CDR3 protein comes from TCRdb applying MiXCR to the 5' RACE reads. This sample yields about 57,000 distinct CDR3 sequences, of which roughly a tenth are seen a single time; about 9.4% belongs to the top ten. The sequencing input was whole blood. The receptor set was obtained from an adult who was a healthcare worker with PCR-confirmed SARS-CoV-2 infection or an uninfected control (not recorded which).

This clonotype was observed at least ten times. The chain uses TRBV6-6 and TRBJ1-6; D is perhaps TRBD1 (5 bases). CDR3 size: 14 residues. CDR1 is MNHNY, CDR2 SVGAGI, per germline (reference sequence). With 2 bases removed from V and 7 bases from J, the gap between germline ends came to 9 bases. Here the CDR3 DNA reads TGTGCCAGCAGTTACACGACAGAGAATTCACCCCTCCACTTT. Protein product: CASSYTTENSPLHF.

As for this clonotype: Likely a read error: the CDR3 ends without its conserved phenylalanine or tryptophan. The CDR3, as DNA: TGCAGTGCAAGGACTAGCGGCTCCTACAATGAGCAGTTCCTC. Protein sequence: CSARTSGSYNEQFL. The gene calls are TRBV20-1 and TRBJ2-1, with 10 bases fitting TRBD2. CDR1 is DFQATT, CDR2 SNEGSKA, per germline (reference sequence). The CDR3 spans 14 residues. Trimming removed 6 bases from V and 0 bases from J; junction bases left unmatched: 2.

The CDR3 nucleotides read TGTGCCAGCAGCTCCCAGACAGGGGTTGCAACTTTCTTT. Translation gives CASSSQTGVATFF. The rearrangement uses TRBV11-1 and TRBJ1-1; 8 positions agree with TRBD1. Germline loops: CDR1 SGHAT, CDR2 FQDESV (reference sequence). The J segment lost 12 bases and the V segment lost 4 bases, leaving 10 bases of the junction unmatched. The CDR3 sequence is 13 residues long.

The chain is built from TRBV3-1 and TRBJ1-4; D is uncertain. The V end lost 1 base, the J end lost 4 bases, and 10 bases lay between the germline ends. The CDR3 extends over 15 amino acids. Germline assignment: CDR1 LGHDT and CDR2 YNNKEL (reference sequence). The CDR3 is CASSQGFGNNEKLFF. The CDR3 bases are TGTGCCAGCAGCCAAGGATTTGGGAATAATGAAAAACTGTTTTTT.

This clonotype was detected only a few times. The V gene is TRBV5-1, the J gene TRBJ2-7; D may match TRBD1 or TRBD2 (6 bases each). V lost 4 bases to trimming and J lost 5 bases, with 16 bases between them. Per germline, CDR1 SGHRS and CDR2 YFSETQ. The CDR3 is 14 residues long. CDR3 loop: CASSAEGGTDEQYF. CDR3 DNA: TGCGCCAGCAGCGCGGAAGGGGGGACGGACGAGCAGTACTTC.

The chain is built from TRBV4-1 and TRBJ2-1; 12 nucleotides agree with TRBD2. The CDR3 contains 16 residues. Germline CDR1 MGHRA, CDR2 YSYEKL. V shed 4 bases, J shed 4 bases, and the junction held 5 bases outside the gene matches. The CDR3 region has the DNA TGCGCCAGCAGCCGGACTAGCGGGGATCCGTACAATGAGCAGTTCTTC. It specifies CASSRTSGDPYNEQFF.

This clonotype appeared many times. The J gene is TRBJ2-1, the V gene TRBV6-4; the match to TRBD2 covers 14 bases. Trimming removed 8 bases from V and 8 bases from J; junction bases left unmatched: 8. The CDR3 is made up of 15 amino acids. Germline-derived CDR1 and CDR2 are MRHNA and SNTAGT. This CDR3 is CASGGTSGSPHEQFF. The CDR3 region has the DNA TGTGCCAGCGGAGGGACTAGCGGGAGCCCCCATGAGCAGTTCTTC.

The rearrangement joins TRBV6-1 to TRBJ2-3; no firm D call. The CDR3 has 13 amino acids. Trimming shortened V by 11 bases and J by 3 bases, and 15 bases separated the two germline ends. From germline, CDR1 is MNHNS and CDR2 SASEGT. The CDR3 reads CAGRRLATDTQYF. The CDR3 DNA follows: TGTGCCGGCCGGCGACTCGCAACAGATACGCAGTATTTT.